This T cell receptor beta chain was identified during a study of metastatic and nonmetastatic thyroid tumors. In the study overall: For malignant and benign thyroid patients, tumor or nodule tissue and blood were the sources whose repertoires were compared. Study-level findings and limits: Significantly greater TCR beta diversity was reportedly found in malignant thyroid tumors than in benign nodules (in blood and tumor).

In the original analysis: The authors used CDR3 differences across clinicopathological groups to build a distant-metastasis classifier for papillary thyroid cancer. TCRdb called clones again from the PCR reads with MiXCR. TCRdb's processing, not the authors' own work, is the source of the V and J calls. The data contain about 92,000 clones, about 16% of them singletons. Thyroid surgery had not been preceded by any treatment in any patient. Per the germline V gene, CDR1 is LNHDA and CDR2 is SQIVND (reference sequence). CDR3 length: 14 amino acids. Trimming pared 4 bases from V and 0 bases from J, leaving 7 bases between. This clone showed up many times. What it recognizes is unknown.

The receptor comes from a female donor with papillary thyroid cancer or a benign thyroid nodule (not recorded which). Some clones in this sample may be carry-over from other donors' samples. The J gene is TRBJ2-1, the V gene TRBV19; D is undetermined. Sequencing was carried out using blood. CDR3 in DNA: TGTGCCAGTAGTAGTTGGAGCTCCTACAATGAGCAGTTCTTC. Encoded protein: CASSSWSSYNEQFF.